The T cell receptor (beta chain) under discussion was sequenced for a study of T-cell memory formation after mild COVID-19. Study conclusions and caveats: Among clones peaking at day 37 in the second wave, SARS-CoV-2 specificity remained unconfirmed. Pre-infection memory held some responding clones, suggesting pre-existing cross-reactive T cells responded. Among clones contracting day 15 to 85, CD4/CD8 was balanced, whereas later expanders leaned CD4+.

The CDR3 has 12 residues. Trimming cost V 5 bases and J 6 bases; bases outside gene matches: 3. It was 5'RACE with constant-segment primers that produced the TCR alpha and TCR beta cDNA libraries, which carried sample barcodes and UMIs. TCRdb re-called the 5' RACE reads through MiXCR, storing one row per CDR3 protein. This sample has 530,000 or so distinct CDR3 sequences, with about 18% found just once. This clonotype was observed a handful of times. Its target is not known. V and J are TRBV12-3 or TRBV12-4 and TRBJ2-7, with TRBD1 matching over 8 bases. The sequence was obtained from an adult woman who had mild COVID-19 (a few samples of this study predate the infection). Cell type and time point are not known. Sequenced input: PBMCs or a T cell subset sorted from them (not recorded which). The CDR3 region has the DNA TGTGCCAGCAGTCCAGGGGGCCCCGAGCAGTACTTC. It specifies CASSPGGPEQYF.